Listed below are T cell receptor beta chains from one sample, sequenced in a study of blood T cell repertoires in COVID-19. Only in-frame clones appear in the TCRdb table, and some are missing; sequencing was by immunoSEQ multiplex PCR. The data contain approximately 230,000 clones, over 75% of them seen just once; the ten biggest clones take up approximately 1.6%. The sequenced sample consisted of PBMCs or T cells enriched from blood (not recorded which). The receptors here all came from a man in his forties or fifties who had recovered from COVID-19. Both conserved end residues are part of each CDR3. D genes are given only for firm matches. The size field is filled for only some rows; it gives once, few, many or a size class.

J gene | clone size | V gene | D gene | CDR3 DNA | CDR3 protein
TRBJ1-1 | - | TRBV19 | - | TGTGCCAGTAGTATAGTATCAGGGAGGGTGAACACTGAAGCTTTCTTT | CASSIVSGRVNTEAFF
TRBJ1-1 | - | TRBV12-3/TRBV12-4 | - | TGTGCCAGCAGCCCAACCAATCAGGTCGGAGCTTTCTTT | CASSPTNQVGAFF
TRBJ2-1 | - | TRBV9 | TRBD2 | TGTGCCAGCAGCCCTCCCCCCCGGGGTAGCGGGGGGGGACCCTACAATGAGCAGTTCTTC | CASSPPPRGSGGGPYNEQFF
TRBJ1-5 | - | TRBV7-2 | - | TGTGCCAGCAGCACCCAGGGGTACAATCAGCCCCAGCATTTT | CASSTQGYNQPQHF
TRBJ2-7 | - | TRBV5-1 | TRBD1 | TGCGCCAGCAGCCGTCCGGGACAGGGGGTCTACGAGCAGTACTTC | CASSRPGQGVYEQYF
TRBJ1-5 | - | TRBV19 | - | TGTGCCAGTAAGGTCAGGGCGGGCAATCAGCCCCAGCATTTT | CASKVRAGNQPQHF
TRBJ1-1 | - | TRBV12-3/TRBV12-4 | - | TGTGCCAGCAGTTTCAGGGACACTGAAGCTTTCTTT | CASSFRDTEAFF
TRBJ2-3 | - | TRBV11-2 | TRBD2 | TGTGCCAGCAGCCGAGGACTAGCGTCAGATACGCAGTATTTT | CASSRGLASDTQYF
TRBJ2-5 | - | TRBV3-1/TRBV3-2 | - | TGTGCCAGCAGCCAAGATATCGGAGAGACCCAGTACTTC | CASSQDIGETQYF
TRBJ1-6 | - | TRBV2 | - | TGTGCCAGCACCCCAGGGAATTCACCCCTCCACTTT | CASTPGNSPLHF
TRBJ1-2 | - | TRBV15 | - | TGTGCCACCAGCACACAGAACTATGGCTACACCTTC | CATSTQNYGYTF
TRBJ1-1 | once | TRBV5-4 | TRBD1 | TGTGCCAGCAGCTTGACAGGGGGGGGGTTTGCTGAAGCTTTCTTT | CASSLTGGGFAEAFF
TRBJ1-5 | - | TRBV11-2 | - | TGTGCCAGCAGCTTAGACAGTCTCAATCAGCCCCAGCATTTT | CASSLDSLNQPQHF
TRBJ2-1 | - | TRBV5-1 | - | TGCGCCAGCAGCTTGGGTCAGGGAGGCAATGAGCAGTTCTTC | CASSLGQGGNEQFF
TRBJ2-7 | - | TRBV7-8 | TRBD1 | TGTGCCAGCAGCGCGGGGGACAGGGGCCACGAGCAGTACTTC | CASSAGDRGHEQYF
TRBJ2-6 | - | TRBV3-1/TRBV3-2 | - | TGTGCCAGCACCCCTCCAACAGGGGAGGAAGGGGCCAACGTCCTGACTTTC | CASTPPTGEEGANVLTF
TRBJ2-1 | - | TRBV30 | - | TGTGCCTGGAGTGTTGGGGAGCCAAACAATGAGCAGTTCTTC | CAWSVGEPNNEQFF
TRBJ1-2 | few | TRBV10-3 | - | TGTGCCGCCGGGGGGCAGGGCTATGGCTACACCTTC | CAAGGQGYGYTF
TRBJ2-1 | - | TRBV4-1 | TRBD2 | TGCGCCAGCAGCCAACTGGCACTAGCGGGTCACAATGAGCAGTTCTTC | CASSQLALAGHNEQFF
TRBJ2-3 | - | TRBV19 | - | TGTGCCACTGGAGGGGGCCCAGATACGCAGTATTTT | CATGGGPDTQYF
TRBJ2-7 | - | TRBV6-5 | - | TGTGCCAGCAGGAGGGACTACGAGCAGTACTTC | CASRRDYEQYF
TRBJ2-3 | - | TRBV30 | - | TGTGCCTGGAGTGTCGCGGGCACAGATACGCAGTATTTT | CAWSVAGTDTQYF
TRBJ2-3 | - | TRBV9 | TRBD2 | TGTGCCAGCAGTGGGACTAGCGGGTTTAGCACAGATACGCAGTATTTT | CASSGTSGFSTDTQYF
TRBJ1-1 | - | TRBV27 | - | TGTGCCAGCAGCCATGGGTCTAGTGAAGCTTTCTTT | CASSHGSSEAFF
TRBJ1-1 | few | TRBV5-1 | - | TGCGCCAGCAGGAGAGACGGCGGGGAGTACACTGAAGCTTTCTTT | CASRRDGGEYTEAFF
TRBJ1-1 | - | TRBV5-6 | - | TGTGCCAGCAGCCCAGATCCGACAGGAGGGAACACTGAAGCTTTCTTT | CASSPDPTGGNTEAFF
TRBJ1-3 | - | TRBV4-2 | TRBD1 | TGTGCCAGCAGCCACCCCGGGACAGCTCTCTCTGGAAACACCATATATTTT | CASSHPGTALSGNTIYF
TRBJ1-3 | - | TRBV5-6 | - | TGTGCCAGCAGCTTGAGCGGAAACACCATATATTTT | CASSLSGNTIYF
TRBJ1-5 | - | TRBV28 | - | TGTGCCAGCAGGGCGGGCTTCAATCAGCCCCAGCATTTT | CASRAGFNQPQHF
TRBJ2-5 | - | TRBV7-2 | TRBD2 | TGTGCCAGCAGCGGCCGTCCAGCGGGAGTCCCAGAGACCCAGTACTTC | CASSGRPAGVPETQYF
TRBJ1-1 | once | TRBV18 | - | TGTGCCAGCTCACCAACAGGGACGAACACTGAAGCTTTCTTT | CASSPTGTNTEAFF
TRBJ2-7 | - | TRBV9 | - | TGTGCCAGCAGCGTAGGACCGGCGGGTGGCGAGCAGTACTTC | CASSVGPAGGEQYF
TRBJ1-4 | - | TRBV9 | - | TGTGCCAGCAGCGTAGCTCTTGACTGGGCTAATGAAAAACTGTTTTTT | CASSVALDWANEKLFF
TRBJ1-5 | - | TRBV4-1 | TRBD1 | TGCGCCAGCAGCCAAGAATTTGGGCGGGACAGGGACAATCAGCCCCAGCATTTT | CASSQEFGRDRDNQPQHF
TRBJ2-1 | - | TRBV5-6 | - | TGTGCCAGCAGCTTGGATAGCCTAGCGCCAATCAATGAGCAGTTCTTC | CASSLDSLAPINEQFF
TRBJ1-3 | - | TRBV9 | TRBD1 | TGTGCCAGCAGCGTAGGTCCGGGACAGAGCTCTGGAAACACCATATATTTT | CASSVGPGQSSGNTIYF
TRBJ2-7 | - | TRBV6-5 | - | TGTGCCAGCAGTTTCACCCTGACTAGCTACGAGCAGTACTTC | CASSFTLTSYEQYF
TRBJ2-5 | - | TRBV4-2 | - | TGTGCCAGCAGCCAAGATCTCGGGAACCAAGAGACCCAGTACTTC | CASSQDLGNQETQYF
TRBJ2-5 | - | TRBV24-1 | TRBD2 | TGTGCCACCAGCCATCCCCCTCTAGCGGGATTGTTGGAGACCCAGTACTTC | CATSHPPLAGLLETQYF
TRBJ1-3 | - | TRBV7-2 | - | TGTGCCAGCAGCGGTGGGGGGAGATTCGGAAACACCATATATTTT | CASSGGGRFGNTIYF
TRBJ1-3 | - | TRBV30 | - | TGTGCCTGGAGTTTTCACTCTGGAAACACCATATATTTT | CAWSFHSGNTIYF
TRBJ1-5 | - | TRBV5-1 | - | TGCGCCAGCAGTGAATTGGCGGGCAATCAGCCCCAGCATTTT | CASSELAGNQPQHF
TRBJ2-1 | - | TRBV6-5 | TRBD2 | TGTGCCAGCGAAGGCACCCTTCGGGGGGGCCGTGAGCAGTTCTTC | CASEGTLRGGREQFF
TRBJ2-2 | - | TRBV6-2/TRBV6-3 | TRBD2 | TGTGCCAGCAGTTATTTGCAGCTAGCGGGAGCGAACACCGGGGAGCTGTTTTTT | CASSYLQLAGANTGELFF
TRBJ2-1 | once | TRBV5-4 | TRBD2 | TGTGCCAGCGTCACCAACCCCGGGACTAGCAGTAATGAGCAGTTCTTC | CASVTNPGTSSNEQFF
TRBJ2-7 | - | TRBV3-1/TRBV3-2 | - | TGTGCCAGCAGCCAAGAATGGGGCGACGAGCAGTACTTC | CASSQEWGDEQYF
TRBJ2-1 | - | TRBV28 | TRBD2 | TGTGCCAGCAGTACCTCTGGCGGGAGAATGAACAATGAGCAGTTCTTC | CASSTSGGRMNNEQFF
TRBJ2-1 | - | TRBV10-3 | - | TGTGCCATCAGTGAGACTATCCAGGGCGACAATGAGCAGTTCTTC | CAISETIQGDNEQFF
TRBJ1-2 | - | TRBV28 | TRBD1 | TGTGCCAGCAGTTCCGGGACAGGGGATTGGGGCTACACCTTC | CASSSGTGDWGYTF
TRBJ2-3 | - | TRBV5-1 | TRBD2 | TGCGCCAGCAGCTTCCTAGCGGGGGGCACAGATACGCAGTATTTT | CASSFLAGGTDTQYF
TRBJ1-6 | - | TRBV7-8 | - | TGTGCCAGCAGCCGTCTAAATTCACCCCTCCACTTT | CASSRLNSPLHF
TRBJ1-1 | - | TRBV27 | TRBD1 | TGTGCCAGCAGTCCGTCAGGGGGCGGGGCTGAAGCTTTCTTT | CASSPSGGGAEAFF
TRBJ1-4 | - | TRBV27 | - | TGTGCCAGCAGTGTCCTCATACCGGCTAATGAAAAACTGTTTTTT | CASSVLIPANEKLFF
TRBJ2-7 | - | TRBV5-4 | TRBD2 | TGTGCCAGCAACCCTGGGGGAGGGGTGGTCAACGAGCAGTACTTC | CASNPGGGVVNEQYF
TRBJ1-5 | few | TRBV18 | - | TGTGCCAGCTCACCCGGTGCGGGGGCGGAGCCCCAGCATTTT | CASSPGAGAEPQHF
TRBJ1-5 | - | TRBV6-5 | - | TGTGCCACCTCCGGGTCGCGGCCCCAGCATTTT | CATSGSRPQHF
TRBJ2-2 | - | TRBV9 | TRBD2 | TGTGCCAGCAGCGTAGGAAGACTAGCGGGAGGGCCGGAGAAAACCGGGGAGCTGTTTTTT | CASSVGRLAGGPEKTGELFF
TRBJ2-1 | - | TRBV29-1 | TRBD2 | TGCAGCGTTGTTCGGGGGGCTAGCGGGTACAATGAGCAGTTCTTC | CSVVRGASGYNEQFF